Shown below are 11 T cell receptor beta chains from a single sample sequenced in a study of blood T cell repertoires in COVID-19. The data were produced by immunoSEQ multiplex PCR, yet TCRdb's version contains in-frame clones alone and is incomplete. This table holds roughly 220,000 clones, more than 80% found once. Sequenced: peripheral blood. The receptor set was obtained from a woman at least 80 years old with COVID-19, enrolled during active disease.

Comments on this clone: Other DNA sequences in the same sample also yield this CDR3. The genes are TRBV7-2 and TRBJ1-4, with D perhaps TRBD1 (5 bases). Germline V gives CDR1 SGHTA, CDR2 FQGNSA. The CDR3 has 15 amino acids. V gave up 0 bases and J gave up 2 bases, with 7 bases separating them. The CDR3 DNA reads TGTGCCAGCAGCTTAGCCAGGGCGACTAATGAAAAACTGTTTTTT. Translating gives CASSLARATNEKLFF.

This clone was seen once. The chain recombines TRBV23-1 with TRBJ1-1; D not certain. TRBV23-1 is an ORF, with its function uncertain. V was clipped by 9 bases and J by 5 bases, with 16 bases between them. This CDR3 spans 13 amino acids. The chain's CDR3 is CARFGLGGTEAFF. In nucleotides, the CDR3 is TGCGCCAGGTTCGGGCTGGGAGGGACTGAAGCTTTCTTT.

V gene TRBV5-1 combines with J gene TRBJ2-1; 8 bases align to TRBD2. V lost 4 bases to trimming and J lost 8 bases; unmatched junction nucleotides: 5. Germline CDR1 SGHRS, CDR2 YFSETQ. The CDR3 length is 13 residues. CDR3 loop: CASSAERGYEQFF. The CDR3 nucleotides are TGCGCCAGCAGCGCTGAGCGGGGGTATGAGCAGTTCTTC.

The chain recombines TRBV7-9 with TRBJ2-2; TRBD1 might be the D (6 bases). This CDR3 has 16 residues. V lost 5 bases to trimming and J lost 4 bases, with 17 bases between them. CDR1 and CDR2 (germline): SEHNR, FQNEAQ (reference sequence). In DNA form, the CDR3 reads TGTGCCAGCAGCCCAAGACAGGTTGTGGGCACCGGGGAGCTGTTTTTT. Amino acids: CASSPRQVVGTGELFF. Full variable domain (missing parts from reference TRBV7-9 and TRBJ2-2): DTGVSQNPRHKITKRGQNVTFRCDPISEHNRLYWYRQTLGQGPEFLTYFQNEAQLEKSRLLSDRFSAERPKGSFSTLEIQRTEQGDSAMYLCASSPRQVVGTGELFFGEGSRLTVL.

The chain is built from TRBV4-1 and TRBJ2-1, with TRBD2 matching over 8 bases. The length of the CDR3 is 17 residues. In germline, CDR1 is MGHRA, CDR2 YSYEKL. V shed 3 bases, J shed 4 bases, and the junction held 11 bases outside the gene matches. This CDR3 reads CASSQALTSGSYNEQFF. The CDR3 region has the DNA TGCGCCAGCAGCCAGGCCCTCACTAGCGGATCTTACAATGAGCAGTTCTTC.

The CDR3 loop is CASSPQRTGSTNEKLFF. The CDR3 DNA reads TGTGCCAGCTCACCACAGCGGACAGGATCAACTAATGAAAAACTGTTTTTT. The V and J genes are TRBV18 and TRBJ1-4; 7 bases line up with TRBD1. The CDR3 length is 17 residues. Per the germline V gene, CDR1 is KGHSH and CDR2 is LQKENI. The ends lost 1 base at V and 0 bases at J; junction bases unmatched: 5.

The J gene is TRBJ2-3, the V gene TRBV10-3; TRBD2 might be the D (7 bases). Trimming cost V 3 bases and J 6 bases, with 19 bases left between them. The CDR3 extends over 16 amino acids. Germline-derived CDR1 and CDR2 are ENHRY and SYGVKD. CDR3 sequence reads: CAISDGQRGARDTQYF. As DNA, the CDR3 is TGTGCCATCAGTGATGGACAGCGGGGAGCTCGGGATACGCAGTATTTT.

The chain has TRBV19 and TRBJ2-7, with D uncertain. There are 14 residues in the CDR3. Trimming left V 4 bases short and J 0 bases short, with 10 bases between. CDR1 and CDR2 from the germline V gene are LNHDA and SQIVND (reference sequence). CDR3 loop: CASSNLPSSYEQYF. The CDR3, as DNA: TGTGCCAGTAGTAACCTGCCTAGCTCCTACGAGCAGTACTTC.

The chain carries TRBV3-1 (or the pseudogene TRBV3-2) and TRBJ2-7, with D perhaps TRBD1 (5 bases). The V end was cut by 1 base, the J end by 0 bases, with 7 bases between. The CDR3 totals 14 residues. CDR1 is LGHDT and CDR2 is YNNKEL in the germline V gene (reference sequence). As DNA, the CDR3 is TGTGCCAGCAGCCAAGCAGGGTACTCCTACGAGCAGTACTTC. Its protein is CASSQAGYSYEQYF.

The chain joins TRBV19 to TRBJ1-2; TRBD1 is a possible D gene (5 bases). Trimming removed 6 bases from V and 5 bases from J, with 19 bases in between. This CDR3 region has 15 residues. The germline V gene has CDR1 LNHDA and CDR2 SQIVND (reference sequence). CDR3 residues: CASRGRDLTQYGYTF. As DNA, the CDR3 is TGTGCCAGTAGAGGGAGGGACCTGACCCAATATGGCTACACCTTC.

This chain links TRBV27 with TRBJ2-5; 7 bases match TRBD2. V was pared by 0 bases and J by 4 bases, with 11 bases of the junction left unmatched. Germline loops: CDR1 MNHEY, CDR2 SMNVEV (reference sequence). CDR3 length: 17 amino acids. CDR3 nucleotide sequence: TGTGCCAGCAGTTTATCGTTGCGGGGGAAGAAACGAGAGACCCAGTACTTC. Residues: CASSLSLRGKKRETQYF.